This T cell receptor beta chain is from a study of T cell repertoires in cytomegalovirus infection. The wider study: Evidence of both CMV infection and a matching HLA type came from public TCR beta signatures.

MiXCR, run by TCRdb on the reads, gives a single entry per CDR3 protein. The table has over 150,000 distinct CDR3 sequences, approximately 17% seen once. General study results and limits: HLA-C-restricted, CMV-specific TCR beta clonotypes were dominant ex vivo. Of the TCR beta families, the public ones yielded a cumulative frequency that identified carriers of CMV plus the relevant HLA.

Per germline, CDR1 SGHTA and CDR2 FQGNSA. Trimming took 4 bases from V and 0 from J, leaving 13 bases between them. The CDR3 is made up of 16 amino acids. A word on this clonotype: The antigen remains undetermined.

Material: CD8+ T cells from PBMCs. This sequence originates from a human donor in good health (CMV status not recorded). Some clones in this sample may be carry-over from other donors' samples. V and J are TRBV7-2 and TRBJ2-4; D is perhaps TRBD1 or TRBD2 (5 bases each). CDR3 sequence (DNA): TGTGCCAGCAGCTCTACCGGGACCTTAGCCAAAAACATTCAGTACTTC. This translates into CASSSTGTLAKNIQYF.